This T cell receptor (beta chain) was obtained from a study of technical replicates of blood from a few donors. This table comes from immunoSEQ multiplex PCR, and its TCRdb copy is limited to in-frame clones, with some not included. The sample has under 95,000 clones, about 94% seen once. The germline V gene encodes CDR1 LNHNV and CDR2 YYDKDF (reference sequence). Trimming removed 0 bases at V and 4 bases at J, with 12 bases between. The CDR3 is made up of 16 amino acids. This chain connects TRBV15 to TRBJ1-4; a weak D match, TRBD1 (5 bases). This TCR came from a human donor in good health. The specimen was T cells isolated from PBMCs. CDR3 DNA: TGTGCCACCAGCAGAGAGCTAAGGGGATTTAATGAAAAACTGTTTTTT. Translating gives CATSRELRGFNEKLFF.